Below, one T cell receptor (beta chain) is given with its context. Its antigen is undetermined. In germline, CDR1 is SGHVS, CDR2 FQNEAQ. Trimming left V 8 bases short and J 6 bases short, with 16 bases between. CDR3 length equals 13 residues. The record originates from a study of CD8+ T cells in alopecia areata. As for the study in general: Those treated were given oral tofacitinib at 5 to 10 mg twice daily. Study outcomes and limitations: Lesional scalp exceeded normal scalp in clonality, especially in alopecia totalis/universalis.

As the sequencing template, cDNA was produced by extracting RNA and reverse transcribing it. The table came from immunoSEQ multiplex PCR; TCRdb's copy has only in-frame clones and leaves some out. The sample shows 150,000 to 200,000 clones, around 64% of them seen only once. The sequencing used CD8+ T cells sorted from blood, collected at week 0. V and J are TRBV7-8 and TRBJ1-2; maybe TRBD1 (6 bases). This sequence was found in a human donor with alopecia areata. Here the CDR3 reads CASGPGGQDGYTF. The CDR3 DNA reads TGTGCCAGCGGCCCCGGGGGGCAAGATGGCTACACCTTC.